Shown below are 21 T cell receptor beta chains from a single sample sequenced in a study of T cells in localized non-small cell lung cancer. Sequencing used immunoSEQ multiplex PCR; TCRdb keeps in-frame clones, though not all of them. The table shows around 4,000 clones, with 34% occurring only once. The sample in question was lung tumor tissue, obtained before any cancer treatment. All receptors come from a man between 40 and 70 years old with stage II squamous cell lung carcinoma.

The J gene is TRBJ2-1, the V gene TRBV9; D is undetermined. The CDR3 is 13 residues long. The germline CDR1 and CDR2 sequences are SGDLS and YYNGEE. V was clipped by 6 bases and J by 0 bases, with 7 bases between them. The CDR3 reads CASTPSSYNEQFF. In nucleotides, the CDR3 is TGTGCCAGCACCCCTAGCTCCTACAATGAGCAGTTCTTC.

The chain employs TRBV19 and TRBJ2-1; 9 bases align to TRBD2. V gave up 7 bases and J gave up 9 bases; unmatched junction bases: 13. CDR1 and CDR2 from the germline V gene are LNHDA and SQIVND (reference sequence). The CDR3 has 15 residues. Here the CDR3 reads CASTTGRLAGSEQFF. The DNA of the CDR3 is TGTGCCAGTACCACGGGAAGGCTAGCGGGGTCTGAGCAGTTCTTC. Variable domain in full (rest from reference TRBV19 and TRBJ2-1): DGGITQSPKYLFRKEGQNVTLSCEQNLNHDAMYWYRQDPGQGLRLIYYSQIVNDFQKGDIAEGYSVSREKKESFPLTVTSAQKNPTAFYLCASTTGRLAGSEQFFGPGTRLTVL.

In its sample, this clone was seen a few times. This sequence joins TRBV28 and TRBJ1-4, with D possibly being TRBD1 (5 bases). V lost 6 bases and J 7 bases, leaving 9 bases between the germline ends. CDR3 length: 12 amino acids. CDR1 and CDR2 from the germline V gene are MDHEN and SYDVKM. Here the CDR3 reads CASSWGSEKLFF. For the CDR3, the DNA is TGTGCCAGCAGCTGGGGGAGTGAAAAACTGTTTTTT. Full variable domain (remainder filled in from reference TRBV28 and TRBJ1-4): DVKVTQSSRYLVKRTGEKVFLECVQDMDHENMFWYRQDPGLGLRLIYFSYDVKMKEKGDIPEGYSVSREKKERFSLILESASTNQTSMYLCASSWGSEKLFFGSGTQLSVL.

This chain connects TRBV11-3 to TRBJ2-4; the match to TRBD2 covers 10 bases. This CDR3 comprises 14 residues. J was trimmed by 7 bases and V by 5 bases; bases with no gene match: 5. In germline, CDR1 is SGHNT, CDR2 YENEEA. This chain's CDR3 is CASSKSGLANIQYF. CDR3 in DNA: TGTGCCAGCAGCAAATCGGGACTAGCGAACATTCAGTACTTC.

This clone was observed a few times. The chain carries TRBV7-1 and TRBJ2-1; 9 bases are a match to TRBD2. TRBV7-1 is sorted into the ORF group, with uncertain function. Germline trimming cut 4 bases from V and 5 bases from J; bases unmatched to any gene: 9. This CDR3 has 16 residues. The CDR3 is CASSLNAGGLNNEQFF. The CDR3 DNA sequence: TGTGCCAGCAGCTTAAACGCGGGAGGGCTTAACAATGAGCAGTTCTTC.

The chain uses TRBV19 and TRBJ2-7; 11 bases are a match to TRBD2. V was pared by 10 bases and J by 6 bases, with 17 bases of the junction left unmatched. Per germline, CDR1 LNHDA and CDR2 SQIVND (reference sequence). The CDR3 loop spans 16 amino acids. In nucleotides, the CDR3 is TGTGCCACCCGAACTAGCGGGAGTAGTATTGGGGTCGAGCAGTACTTC. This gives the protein CATRTSGSSIGVEQYF.

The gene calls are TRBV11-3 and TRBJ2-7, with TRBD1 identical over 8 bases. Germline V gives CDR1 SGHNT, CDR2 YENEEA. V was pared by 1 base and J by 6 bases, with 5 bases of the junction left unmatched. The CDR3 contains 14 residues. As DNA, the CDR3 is TGTGCCAGCAGCTTAGTACAGGGGGGTTCCGAGCAGTACTTC. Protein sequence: CASSLVQGGSEQYF.

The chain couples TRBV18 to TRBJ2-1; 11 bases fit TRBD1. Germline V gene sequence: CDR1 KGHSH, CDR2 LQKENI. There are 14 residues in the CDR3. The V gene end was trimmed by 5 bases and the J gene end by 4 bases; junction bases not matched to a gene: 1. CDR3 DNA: TGTGCCAGCTCAGGGACAGGGGGGTACAATGAGCAGTTCTTC. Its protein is CASSGTGGYNEQFF.

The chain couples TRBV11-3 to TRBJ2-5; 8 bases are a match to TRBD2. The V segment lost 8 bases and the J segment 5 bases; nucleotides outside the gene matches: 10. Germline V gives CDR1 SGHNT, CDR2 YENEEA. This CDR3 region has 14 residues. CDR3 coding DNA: TGTGCCAGCGACCGGGGGGGGGCCGGTGAGACCCAGTACTTC. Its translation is CASDRGGAGETQYF.

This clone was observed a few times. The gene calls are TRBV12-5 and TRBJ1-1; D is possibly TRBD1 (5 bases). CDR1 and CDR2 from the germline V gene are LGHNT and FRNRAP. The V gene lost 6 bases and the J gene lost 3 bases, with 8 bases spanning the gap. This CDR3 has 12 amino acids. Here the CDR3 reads CASGTTDTEAFF. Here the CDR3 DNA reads TGTGCTAGTGGAACGACAGACACTGAAGCTTTCTTT.

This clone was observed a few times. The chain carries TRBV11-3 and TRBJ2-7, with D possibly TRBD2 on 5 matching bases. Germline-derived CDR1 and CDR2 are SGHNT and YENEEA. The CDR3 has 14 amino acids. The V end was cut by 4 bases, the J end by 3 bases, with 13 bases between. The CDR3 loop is CASSSGSRVYEQYF. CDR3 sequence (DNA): TGTGCCAGCAGCTCGGGTTCGAGGGTCTACGAGCAGTACTTC.

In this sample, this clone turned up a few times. CDR3 sequence (DNA): TGTGCCATCAGGCCCAGTGGCGGCGAGGGGGAGACCCAGTACTTC. Translating gives CAIRPSGGEGETQYF. The J gene is TRBJ2-5, the V gene TRBV10-3; D may be TRBD1 or TRBD2 (5 bases each). From germline, CDR1 is ENHRY and CDR2 SYGVKD. Trimming removed 6 bases at V and 5 bases at J, with 19 bases between. This CDR3 has 15 amino acids.

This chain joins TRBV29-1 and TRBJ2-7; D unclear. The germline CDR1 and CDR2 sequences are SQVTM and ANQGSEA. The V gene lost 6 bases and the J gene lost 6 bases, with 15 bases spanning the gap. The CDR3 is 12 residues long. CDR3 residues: CSVALLRGEQYF. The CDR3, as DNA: TGCAGCGTCGCATTACTTCGAGGCGAGCAGTACTTC.

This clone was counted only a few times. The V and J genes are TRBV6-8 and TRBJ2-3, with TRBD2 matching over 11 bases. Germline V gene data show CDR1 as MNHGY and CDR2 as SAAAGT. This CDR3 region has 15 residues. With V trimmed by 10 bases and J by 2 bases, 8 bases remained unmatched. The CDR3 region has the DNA TGTGCCATCAGGCCGGGACTAGCGGACACAGATACGCAGTATTTT. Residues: CAIRPGLADTDTQYF.

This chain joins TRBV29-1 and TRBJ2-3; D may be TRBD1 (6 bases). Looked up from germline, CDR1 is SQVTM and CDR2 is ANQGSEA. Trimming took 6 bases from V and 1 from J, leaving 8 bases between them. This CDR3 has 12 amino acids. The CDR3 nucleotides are TGCAGCGTCGGACAGCGCACAGATACGCAGTATTTT. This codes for CSVGQRTDTQYF.

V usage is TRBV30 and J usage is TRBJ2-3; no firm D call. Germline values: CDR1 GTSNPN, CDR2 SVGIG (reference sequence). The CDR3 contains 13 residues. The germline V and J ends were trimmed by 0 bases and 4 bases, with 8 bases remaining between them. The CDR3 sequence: CAWSVYGADTQYF. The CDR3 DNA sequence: TGTGCCTGGAGTGTCTACGGAGCAGATACGCAGTATTTT.

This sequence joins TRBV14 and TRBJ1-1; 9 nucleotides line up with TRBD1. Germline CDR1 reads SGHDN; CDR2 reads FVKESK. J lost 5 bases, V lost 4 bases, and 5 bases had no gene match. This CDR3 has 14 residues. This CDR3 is CASSPDRGRTEAFF. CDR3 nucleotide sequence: TGTGCCAGCAGCCCGGACAGGGGAAGAACTGAAGCTTTCTTT.

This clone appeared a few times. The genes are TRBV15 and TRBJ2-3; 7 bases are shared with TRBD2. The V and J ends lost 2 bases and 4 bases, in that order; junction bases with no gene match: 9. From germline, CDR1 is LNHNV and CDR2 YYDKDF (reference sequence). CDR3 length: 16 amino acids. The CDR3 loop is CATSRRSGVGADTQYF. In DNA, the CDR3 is TGTGCCACCAGCAGAAGAAGCGGGGTAGGGGCAGATACGCAGTATTTT.

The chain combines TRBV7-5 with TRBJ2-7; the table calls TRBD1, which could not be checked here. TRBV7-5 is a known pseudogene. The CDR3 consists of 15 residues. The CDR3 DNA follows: TGTGCCAGCAGCTTGGGCATCGGCAGCTCCTACGAGCAGTACTTC. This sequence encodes CASSLGIGSSYEQYF.

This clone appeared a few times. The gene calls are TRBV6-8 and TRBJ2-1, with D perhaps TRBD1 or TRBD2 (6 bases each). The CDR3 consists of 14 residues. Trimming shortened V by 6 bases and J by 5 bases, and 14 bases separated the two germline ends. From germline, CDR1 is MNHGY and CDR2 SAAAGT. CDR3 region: CASRGGQPNNEQFF. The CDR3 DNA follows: TGTGCCAGCAGAGGGGGGCAACCGAACAATGAGCAGTTCTTC.

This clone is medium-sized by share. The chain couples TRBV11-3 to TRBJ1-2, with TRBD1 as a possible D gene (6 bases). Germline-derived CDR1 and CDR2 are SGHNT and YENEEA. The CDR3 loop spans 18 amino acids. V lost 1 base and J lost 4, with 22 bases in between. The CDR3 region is CASSLVGGGTFSRYGYTF. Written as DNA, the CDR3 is TGTGCCAGCAGCTTAGTAGGAGGGGGGACCTTTTCCCGCTATGGCTACACCTTC.